The 5 T cell receptor beta chains below were found in one sample sequenced in a study of shared clonotypes between healthy human individuals. CD45RO-negative CD8 cells positively selected for CCR7 made up the naive population, which excluded terminally differentiated effector memory CD45RA+ cells. Clones were sequenced by immunoSEQ multiplex PCR, and TCRdb holds only the in-frame ones, with some missing. The sample has roughly 2.1 million clones, 85% to 95% seen once; the top ten hold roughly 1.8%. The sequenced material came from naive CD8+ T cells from PBMCs. These receptors all come from a man between 18 and 29 years old in good health. Some clones in this sample may be carry-over from other donors' samples.

The genes are TRBV11-2 and TRBJ2-7; no clear D. The length of the CDR3 is 13 residues. Per the germline V gene, CDR1 is SGHAT and CDR2 is FQNNGV. V was shortened by 0 bases and J by 3 bases, with 6 bases between the two germline ends. CDR3 residues: CASSLEPNYEQYF. The DNA of the CDR3 is TGTGCCAGCAGCTTAGAACCTAACTACGAGCAGTACTTC.

This chain uses TRBV5-4 with TRBJ1-5, with TRBD1 identical over 8 bases. The ends lost 9 bases at V and 6 bases at J; junction bases unmatched: 17. There are 16 residues in the CDR3. The germline CDR1 and CDR2 sequences are SGHNT and YYREEE (reference sequence). CDR3 coding DNA: TGTGCCATTACACCAGGGGGCCAGGGCGGGAGTCAGCCCCAGCATTTT. Its protein is CAITPGGQGGSQPQHF. The variable domain in full, with the rest retrieved from reference TRBV5-4 and TRBJ1-5, is ETGVTQSPTHLIKTRGQQVTLRCSSQSGHNTVSWYQQALGQGPQFIFQYYREEENGRGNFPPRFSGLQFPNYSSELNVNALELDDSALYLCAITPGGQGGSQPQHFGDGTRLSIL.

The J gene is TRBJ2-2, the V gene TRBV7-9, with D maybe TRBD1 (6 bases). CDR3 length: 16 amino acids. The germline V gene encodes CDR1 SEHNR and CDR2 FQNEAQ (reference sequence). V shed 5 bases and J shed 2 bases, with 15 bases lying between them. This CDR3 is CASSPPDRPNTGELFF. CDR3 coding DNA: TGTGCCAGCAGCCCCCCGGACAGACCTAACACCGGGGAGCTGTTTTTT.

The chain is built from TRBV7-8 and TRBJ2-1; possibly TRBD1 or TRBD2 for D (5 bases each). The CDR3 extends over 15 amino acids. CDR1 and CDR2 (germline): SGHVS, FQNEAQ. V lost 5 bases and J 8 bases, leaving 19 bases between the germline ends. In DNA, the CDR3 is TGTGCCAGCAGCCGTTGGGAGACCCCCAGGGATGAGCAGTTCTTC. It yields the protein CASSRWETPRDEQFF.

The chain is built from TRBV7-9 and TRBJ2-7, with 9 nucleotides matching TRBD1. CDR1 SEHNR and CDR2 FQNEAQ come from the germline V gene (reference sequence). The CDR3 length is 15 residues. The V segment lost 5 bases and the J segment 2 bases; nucleotides outside the gene matches: 7. This chain's CDR3 is CASSARTGAPYEQYF. CDR3 coding DNA: TGTGCCAGCAGCGCGCGGACAGGGGCCCCCTACGAGCAGTACTTC.